This T cell receptor (beta chain) was identified during a study of PD-1 blockade in classical Hodgkin lymphoma. Broader study findings: Those starting nivolumab under 1 year post-ASCT were excluded.

Note on this clone: The antigen is undetermined.

With no exception, relapse followed autologous stem cell transplantation in all patients, and brentuximab vedotin exposure varied. The best responses consisted of complete response, partial response or progressive disease. The V gene's germline CDR1 is SGHRS and CDR2 YFSETQ. CDR3 length: 15 amino acids. Losses at the gene ends were 4 bases for V and 5 bases for J; bases not matched to a gene: 10. The method was immunoSEQ multiplex PCR; TCRdb's version includes in-frame clones alone and lacks a portion of them. The sample lists around 20,000 clones; 75% to 90% were seen once. The chain links TRBV5-1 to TRBJ2-5, with 8 bases lining up with TRBD2. This receptor was taken from a human donor with classical Hodgkin lymphoma. Sequences were derived from peripheral blood mononuclear cells (PBMCs), sampled before the second cycle of nivolumab. CDR3: CASSNVAGYGETQYF. In DNA form, the CDR3 reads TGCGCCAGCAGCAATGTAGCGGGGTATGGTGAGACCCAGTACTTC.